This T cell receptor (beta chain) was recovered during a study of blood T cell repertoires in COVID-19. Study details: Sites in the United States, Italy and Spain provided acute and convalescent COVID-19 samples. Sources were T cells, B-cell-depleted T cells, or PBMCs; the material itself was cDNA or gDNA.

Trimming took 4 bases from V and 5 from J; bases not matched to a gene: 11. There are 15 residues in the CDR3. The germline V gene encodes CDR1 SGDLS and CDR2 YYNGEE. Seattle researchers signed up patients amid active infection and tracked them longitudinally. Methods used by the authors: From reference gene primer amplification, estimates of nucleated cell counts were derived. TCRdb keeps only in-frame clones here, not all; method: immunoSEQ multiplex PCR. The D gene and trimming were derived from the DNA, and the V and J assignments and clone size from that table. The table shows roughly 300,000 clones, with 65% to 85% occurring only once.

The sequenced sample was peripheral blood. The clonotype was recovered from a human donor with COVID-19, enrolled during active disease. The donor label of this sample is uncertain. This chain connects TRBV9 to TRBJ2-5; 7 positions match TRBD1. Written as DNA, the CDR3 is TGTGCCAGCAGCTTCAGGAGTGACAGGGTGGAGACCCAGTACTTC. Translated: CASSFRSDRVETQYF.